The present T cell receptor beta chain was sequenced within a study of cytomegalovirus exposure and HLA in healthy donors. Trimming removed 0 bases from V and 3 bases from J; junction bases left unmatched: 4. Per the germline V gene, CDR1 is GTSNPN and CDR2 is SVGIG (reference sequence). The CDR3 consists of 15 residues. TCRdb keeps only in-frame clones here, not all; method: immunoSEQ multiplex PCR. The sample holds about 60,000 clones, 95% to 97% seen once. The chain joins TRBV30 to TRBJ2-2; TRBD2 agrees at 7 bases. Sequencing input: PBMCs. This receptor was taken from a woman aged 18-35 years in good health and CMV-seronegative. The chain's CDR3 is CAWSVAGFDTGELFF. The CDR3 DNA sequence: TGTGCCTGGAGTGTAGCGGGGTTCGACACCGGGGAGCTGTTTTTT.